The 18 T cell receptor beta chains below were found in one sample sequenced in a study of cytomegalovirus exposure and HLA in healthy donors. A multiplex PCR was run with 60 Vbeta primers and 13 Jbeta primers. Some clones are missing from TCRdb's copy, which holds only in-frame ones; the method was immunoSEQ multiplex PCR. The sample shows 120,000 to 150,000 clones, about two thirds of them seen only once. The sequenced material came from PBMCs. Receptor source: a man aged 55 to 69 in good health and CMV-seronegative.

The chain combines TRBV7-9 with TRBJ2-5; 10 bases map to TRBD2. The CDR3 contains 18 residues. Germline CDR1 reads SEHNR; CDR2 reads FQNEAQ (reference sequence). After removal of 1 base from V and 2 bases from J, the junction contained 10 bases not matched to a gene. The DNA for the CDR3 is TGTGCCAGCAGCTTAGTGGCTAGCGGGAGTTTCGGGCAAGAGACCCAGTACTTC. Translation gives CASSLVASGSFGQETQYF.

This clone has only a few counts. The chain is built from TRBV11-3 and TRBJ2-1; 11 bases match TRBD2. V was clipped by 1 base and J by 8 bases; unmatched bases: 7. Germline assignment: CDR1 SGHNT and CDR2 YENEEA. The CDR3 is 16 residues long. DNA of the CDR3: TGTGCCAGCAGCTTAGGCACTAGCGGGAGTGGGTATGAGCAGTTCTTC. Its protein product is CASSLGTSGSGYEQFF. Combining the CDR3 with reference TRBV11-3 and TRBJ2-1 gives the whole variable domain EAGVVQSPRYKIIEKKQPVAFWCNPISGHNTLYWYLQNLGQGPELLIRYENEEAVDDSQLPKDRFSAERLKGVDSTLKIQPAELGDSAVYLCASSLGTSGSGYEQFFGPGTRLTVL.

CDR3 sequence (DNA): TGTGCCAGTAGCCTACGGGGCGACAGGGGGAGTCAGCCCCAGCATTTT. Encoded protein: CASSLRGDRGSQPQHF. This sequence joins TRBV19 and TRBJ1-5; 9 nucleotides agree with TRBD1. This CDR3 is built from 16 residues. Germline trimming cut 6 bases from V and 6 bases from J; bases unmatched to any gene: 12. Germline CDR1 is LNHDA and CDR2 is SQIVND (reference sequence). Drawing the rest from reference TRBV19 and TRBJ1-5, the complete variable domain is DGGITQSPKYLFRKEGQNVTLSCEQNLNHDAMYWYRQDPGQGLRLIYYSQIVNDFQKGDIAEGYSVSREKKESFPLTVTSAQKNPTAFYLCASSLRGDRGSQPQHFGDGTRLSIL.

The table lists this clone with a few counts. The chain couples TRBV27 to TRBJ2-1; 7 nucleotides align to TRBD1. Germline loops: CDR1 MNHEY, CDR2 SMNVEV (reference sequence). The CDR3 covers 15 residues. The J segment lost 2 bases and the V segment lost 6 bases, leaving 7 bases of the junction unmatched. This chain's CDR3 is CASRFGQAPYNEQFF. Here the CDR3 DNA reads TGTGCCAGCAGGTTCGGACAGGCCCCCTACAATGAGCAGTTCTTC.

J is TRBJ1-4 and V is TRBV5-1; D possibly corresponds to TRBD1 (6 bases). V was pared by 5 bases and J by 4 bases, with 18 bases between. In germline, CDR1 is SGHRS, CDR2 YFSETQ. CDR3 length equals 16 residues. The CDR3 reads CASRVTPQGYNEKLFF. The CDR3 nucleotides are TGCGCCAGCAGAGTTACCCCGCAGGGGTATAATGAAAAACTGTTTTTT.

This clone is a singleton in its sample. The chain combines TRBV28 with TRBJ2-1; the match to TRBD2 covers 16 bases. Germline CDR1 and CDR2: MDHEN and SYDVKM. J lost 0 bases, V lost 4 bases, and 15 bases had no gene match. The CDR3 covers 22 residues. CDR3 nucleotide sequence: TGTGCCAGCAGTTCCGGGACTAGCGGGAGGGCCTTGGGTTCGAGCTCCTACAATGAGCAGTTCTTC. This encodes CASSSGTSGRALGSSSYNEQFF.

The chain carries TRBV4-1 and TRBJ1-2; TRBD1 agrees at 8 bases. Trimming at V came to 3 bases and at J to 3 bases, leaving 9 bases not matched to a gene. This CDR3 has 16 amino acids. Germline loops: CDR1 MGHRA, CDR2 YSYEKL. The CDR3 protein is CASSHPGTGRDYGYTF. CDR3 nucleotides: TGCGCCAGCAGCCACCCAGGGACAGGCAGGGACTATGGCTACACCTTC.

The chain recombines TRBV28 with TRBJ2-1; D might be TRBD1 (6 bases). The CDR3 spans 21 residues. The V gene lost 2 bases and the J gene lost 1 base, with 27 bases spanning the gap. The germline gives CDR1 MDHEN, CDR2 SYDVKM. The CDR3 loop is CASSLPPPGTKKSRSYNEQFF. CDR3 DNA: TGTGCCAGCAGTTTACCTCCCCCCGGGACAAAGAAAAGTCGTTCCTACAATGAGCAGTTCTTC. The whole variable domain, filled in from reference TRBV28 and TRBJ2-1, reads DVKVTQSSRYLVKRTGEKVFLECVQDMDHENMFWYRQDPGLGLRLIYFSYDVKMKEKGDIPEGYSVSREKKERFSLILESASTNQTSMYLCASSLPPPGTKKSRSYNEQFFGPGTRLTVL.

The chain is built from TRBV6-6 and TRBJ1-4; D perhaps matches TRBD1 (5 bases). Germline assignment: CDR1 MNHNY and CDR2 SVGAGI (reference sequence). The CDR3 is 13 amino acids. V lost 9 bases and J lost 6, with 14 bases in between. Here the CDR3 reads CASKTQVDEKLFF. The CDR3 coding sequence is TGTGCCAGTAAAACACAGGTGGATGAAAAACTGTTTTTT.

The gene calls are TRBV11-2 and TRBJ1-6, with TRBD1 as a possible D gene (6 bases). Germline V gene sequence: CDR1 SGHAT, CDR2 FQNNGV. With 0 bases removed from V and 9 bases from J, the gap between germline ends came to 12 bases. The CDR3 consists of 15 residues. The CDR3 DNA sequence: TGTGCCAGCAGCTTAGAAAGGGGGTTAGGTTCACCCCTCCACTTT. Protein product: CASSLERGLGSPLHF.

The chain uses TRBV15 and TRBJ2-2, with 8 bases lining up with TRBD1. V was clipped by 0 bases and J by 4 bases; unmatched bases: 10. The CDR3 spans 18 residues. The germline gives CDR1 LNHNV, CDR2 YYDKDF (reference sequence). CDR3 loop: CATSRDFRQGASTGELFF. The DNA for the CDR3 is TGTGCCACCAGCAGAGATTTCCGGCAGGGGGCAAGCACCGGGGAGCTGTTTTTT.

This chain links TRBV6-1 with TRBJ1-5; TRBD1 might be the D (5 bases). V shed 7 bases and J shed 4 bases, with 17 bases lying between them. Germline values: CDR1 MNHNS, CDR2 SASEGT. There are 15 residues in the CDR3. CDR3: CASIGLGQPNQPQHF. CDR3 nucleotides: TGTGCCAGCATAGGATTGGGGCAGCCAAATCAGCCCCAGCATTTT.

This clone turned up a few times. The CDR3 coding sequence is TGCGCCAGCAGCTCTAGCGGGATGAACTCCTACGAGCAGTACTTC. Encoded protein: CASSSSGMNSYEQYF. The chain carries TRBV5-1 and TRBJ2-7; TRBD2 matches 9 bases. Germline CDR1 reads SGHRS; CDR2 reads YFSETQ. This CDR3 region has 15 residues. The V and J ends lost 3 bases and 0 bases, in that order; junction bases with no gene match: 4.

CDR3 sequence reads: CASSSGQGHTEAFF. Here the CDR3 DNA reads TGCGCCAGCAGCTCCGGACAGGGGCACACTGAAGCTTTCTTT. The rearrangement uses TRBV5-1 and TRBJ1-1; 9 bases are shared with TRBD1. The junction had 3 bases not matched to a gene; V was cut back by 3 bases and J by 3 bases. From germline, CDR1 is SGHRS and CDR2 YFSETQ. The CDR3 contains 14 residues. The full variable domain, in which reference TRBV5-1 and TRBJ1-1 provide the parts outside the CDR3, is KAGVTQTPRYLIKTRGQQVTLSCSPISGHRSVSWYQQTPGQGLQFLFEYFSETQRNKGNFPGRFSGRQFSNSRSEMNVSTLELGDSALYLCASSSGQGHTEAFFGQGTRLTVV.

V usage is TRBV28 and J usage is TRBJ1-1; D remains unclear. Trimming left V 6 bases short and J 5 bases short, with 10 bases between. This CDR3 spans 12 amino acids. Germline V gene sequence: CDR1 MDHEN, CDR2 SYDVKM. The CDR3 DNA sequence: TGTGCCAGCAGCCCTGGGAGGACTGAAGCTTTCTTT. It yields the protein CASSPGRTEAFF.

The chain carries TRBV4-2 and TRBJ2-3; 8 positions match TRBD2. The CDR3 consists of 16 residues. Germline loops: CDR1 LGHNA, CDR2 YNFKEQ. V dropped 4 bases and J dropped 4; count of bases not matched to a gene: 10. The CDR3 loop is CASSPGVSGISDTQYF. The CDR3 DNA follows: TGTGCCAGCAGCCCCGGGGTTAGCGGGATTTCAGATACGCAGTATTTT.

The chain recombines TRBV15 with TRBJ2-5; 15 bases agree with TRBD2. V shed 2 bases, J shed 4 bases, and the junction held 8 bases outside the gene matches. The CDR3 has 18 residues. Germline lookup yields CDR1 LNHNV and CDR2 YYDKDF (reference sequence). This CDR3 reads CATSRRGLAGGRTETQYF. In nucleotides, the CDR3 is TGTGCCACCAGCAGAAGGGGACTAGCGGGAGGCCGGACAGAGACCCAGTACTTC.

This clone was detected a few times. The V call is TRBV5-1, the J call TRBJ1-2, with a tentative D call TRBD1 (5 bases). V lost 3 bases, J lost 0 bases, and 6 bases lay in between. The CDR3 is made up of 13 amino acids. Germline CDR1 is SGHRS and CDR2 is YFSETQ. The CDR3 coding sequence is TGCGCCAGCAGCTCGACAGCTAACTATGGCTACACCTTC. It codes for CASSSTANYGYTF.